The clone carrying this T cell receptor (beta chain) showed up just once. The CDR3 is 14 amino acids. The ends were cut back, 6 bases at V and 1 base at J, with 13 bases in the middle. CDR1 and CDR2 from the germline V gene are SGHRS and YFSETQ. Original processing methods: Nucleated cell number was recorded as an estimate derived from reference gene primer amplification. Profiling relied on immunoSEQ multiplex PCR, and the TCRdb table lists in-frame clones only, not all of them. V, J and clone size were drawn from that table, and D and trimming were deduced from the DNA. The sample records 100,000 to 150,000 clones, about 88% being singletons. The sample is drawn from a study of blood T cell repertoires in COVID-19. Background on the study: The study drew acute and convalescent COVID-19 samples from the United States, Italy and Spain. In each case, the material was cDNA or gDNA derived from T cells, B-cell-depleted T cells, or PBMCs.

This sequence was found in a man in his 60s with COVID-19, enrolled during active disease. The rearrangement joins TRBV5-1 to TRBJ1-1, with D possibly being TRBD1 (6 bases). Sample: peripheral blood. The CDR3 loop reads CASIGGTSNTEAFF. DNA for the CDR3: TGCGCCAGCATCGGGGGGACATCGAACACTGAAGCTTTCTTT.